This is a list of T cell receptor beta chains from one sample in a study of T cells in Graves' hyperthyroidism and ophthalmopathy. Using its own MiXCR run on the multiplex PCR reads, TCRdb lists one record per CDR3 protein. Found here are 300,000 to 450,000 distinct CDR3 sequences, around 16% of them singletons; the top ten hold about a quarter. The sequenced sample was blood. The source is a woman aged 18-29 years with Graves' hyperthyroidism that later progressed to Graves' ophthalmopathy. The CDR3 runs from the conserved cysteine through the conserved F or W. A D gene is named only where the DNA matches it firmly. Rows may omit the clone size; those that give it use once, few, many or a size class.

j_call clone_size d_call v_call cdr3_aa cdr3_nt
TRBJ2-2 NA TRBD2 TRBV10-3 CAINRLAGDTGELFF TGTGCCATCAACCGCCTAGCGGGCGACACCGGGGAGCTGTTTTTT
TRBJ2-7 many TRBD1 TRBV28 CASRQGASYEQYF TGTGCCAGCAGACAGGGGGCTTCCTACGAGCAGTACTTC
TRBJ2-1 NA TRBD2 TRBV7-2 CASSLAWSSGNNEQFF TGTGCCAGCAGCTTAGCGTGGTCTAGCGGTAACAATGAGCAGTTCTTC
TRBJ2-7 NA TRBD2 TRBV6-5 CASSSGLAGATSYEQYF TGTGCCAGCAGTTCAGGACTAGCGGGGGCCACCTCCTACGAGCAGTACTTC
TRBJ2-1 many TRBD2 TRBV28 CASSLSGGSSYNEQFF TGTGCCAGCAGTTTAAGCGGCGGGAGCTCCTACAATGAGCAGTTCTTC
TRBJ2-3 few NA TRBV29-1 CSVEAKRGVGTDTQYF TGCAGCGTTGAGGCAAAGAGGGGGGTAGGCACAGATACGCAGTATTTT
TRBJ2-7 NA TRBD1 TRBV6-2/TRBV6-3 CASTPGQGPYEQYF TGTGCCAGCACCCCCGGACAGGGCCCCTACGAGCAGTACTTC
TRBJ2-1 NA NA TRBV13 CASSFGLQRTVGYNEQFF TGTGCCAGCAGCTTCGGGCTCCAGCGGACCGTGGGGTACAATGAGCAGTTCTTC
TRBJ1-4 many NA TRBV30 CASTGSEKLFF TGTGCCTCTACAGGGAGTGAAAAACTGTTTTTT
TRBJ2-3 few NA TRBV7-2 CASSLGHGNPLGSTDTQYF TGTGCCAGCAGCTTAGGGCATGGGAACCCTCTGGGGAGCACAGATACGCAGTATTTT
TRBJ2-1 NA NA TRBV7-6 CASSLSVSLSSYNEQFF TGTGCCAGCAGCTTATCGGTCAGTCTCAGCTCCTACAATGAGCAGTTCTTC